This T cell receptor beta chain is drawn from a study of Graves' ophthalmopathy and Graves' hyperthyroidism. Study-level results: Sensitivity of about 90% and specificity of about 77% were achieved when a 13-signature model separated ophthalmopathy from stable hyperthyroidism.

The sample holds a few counts of this clonotype. What it binds is not known. Amplified material comprised TCR beta CDR3 regions derived from RNA transcripts. Amplification began with first-round RT-PCR using HTBI primers, then second-round multiplex PCR was performed. TCRdb reanalysed the multiplex PCR reads using MiXCR and keeps one entry per CDR3 protein. Of hundreds of thousands of distinct CDR3 sequences in the sample, about 20% were seen once. Sequencing used peripheral blood. This clonotype was sampled from a woman under 30 with stable Graves' hyperthyroidism. Some clones in this sample may be carry-over from other donors' samples.

Here the CDR3 reads CASSSTPREAFF. Here the CDR3 DNA reads TGCGCCAGCAGTTCCACCCCCCGGGAAGCTTTCTTT. V usage is TRBV10-2 and J usage is TRBJ1-1, with D unresolved. CDR3 length: 12 amino acids. V was pared by 5 bases and J by 8 bases, with 12 bases between. CDR1 and CDR2 (germline): WSHSY, SAAADI.